This T cell receptor (beta chain) came from a study of blood T cell repertoires in COVID-19. Libraries were prepared by immunoSEQ multiplex PCR; TCRdb keeps only in-frame clonotypes and omits some of them. The sample comprises under 50,000 clones, 75% to 80% of which are singletons, and roughly a fifth rests with the top ten. CDR3 length: 17 residues. The germline CDR1 and CDR2 sequences are LNHDA and SQIVND (reference sequence). With V trimmed by 7 bases and J by 1 base, 11 bases remained unmatched. Material for sequencing was peripheral blood. The clonotype comes from a human donor with active or convalescent COVID-19. The donor label of this sample is uncertain. The J gene is TRBJ2-3, the V gene TRBV19, with 10 bases that match TRBD1. The CDR3 DNA follows: TGTGCCAGTAACATAAGGTGGGACAGGGGCCGCACAGATACGCAGTATTTT. This gives the protein CASNIRWDRGRTDTQYF.